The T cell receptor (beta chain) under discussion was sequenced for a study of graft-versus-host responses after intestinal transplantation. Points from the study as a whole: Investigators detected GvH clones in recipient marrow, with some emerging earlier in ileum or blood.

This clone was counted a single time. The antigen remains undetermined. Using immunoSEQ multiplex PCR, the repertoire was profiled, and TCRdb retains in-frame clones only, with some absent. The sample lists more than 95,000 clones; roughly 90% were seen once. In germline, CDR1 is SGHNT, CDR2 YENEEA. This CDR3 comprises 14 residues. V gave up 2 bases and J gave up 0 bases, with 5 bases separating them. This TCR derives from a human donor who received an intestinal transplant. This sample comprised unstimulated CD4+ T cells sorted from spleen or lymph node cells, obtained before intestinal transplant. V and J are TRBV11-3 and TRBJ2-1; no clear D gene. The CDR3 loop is CASSLRHSYNEQFF. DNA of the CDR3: TGTGCCAGCAGCTTACGACACTCCTACAATGAGCAGTTCTTC.